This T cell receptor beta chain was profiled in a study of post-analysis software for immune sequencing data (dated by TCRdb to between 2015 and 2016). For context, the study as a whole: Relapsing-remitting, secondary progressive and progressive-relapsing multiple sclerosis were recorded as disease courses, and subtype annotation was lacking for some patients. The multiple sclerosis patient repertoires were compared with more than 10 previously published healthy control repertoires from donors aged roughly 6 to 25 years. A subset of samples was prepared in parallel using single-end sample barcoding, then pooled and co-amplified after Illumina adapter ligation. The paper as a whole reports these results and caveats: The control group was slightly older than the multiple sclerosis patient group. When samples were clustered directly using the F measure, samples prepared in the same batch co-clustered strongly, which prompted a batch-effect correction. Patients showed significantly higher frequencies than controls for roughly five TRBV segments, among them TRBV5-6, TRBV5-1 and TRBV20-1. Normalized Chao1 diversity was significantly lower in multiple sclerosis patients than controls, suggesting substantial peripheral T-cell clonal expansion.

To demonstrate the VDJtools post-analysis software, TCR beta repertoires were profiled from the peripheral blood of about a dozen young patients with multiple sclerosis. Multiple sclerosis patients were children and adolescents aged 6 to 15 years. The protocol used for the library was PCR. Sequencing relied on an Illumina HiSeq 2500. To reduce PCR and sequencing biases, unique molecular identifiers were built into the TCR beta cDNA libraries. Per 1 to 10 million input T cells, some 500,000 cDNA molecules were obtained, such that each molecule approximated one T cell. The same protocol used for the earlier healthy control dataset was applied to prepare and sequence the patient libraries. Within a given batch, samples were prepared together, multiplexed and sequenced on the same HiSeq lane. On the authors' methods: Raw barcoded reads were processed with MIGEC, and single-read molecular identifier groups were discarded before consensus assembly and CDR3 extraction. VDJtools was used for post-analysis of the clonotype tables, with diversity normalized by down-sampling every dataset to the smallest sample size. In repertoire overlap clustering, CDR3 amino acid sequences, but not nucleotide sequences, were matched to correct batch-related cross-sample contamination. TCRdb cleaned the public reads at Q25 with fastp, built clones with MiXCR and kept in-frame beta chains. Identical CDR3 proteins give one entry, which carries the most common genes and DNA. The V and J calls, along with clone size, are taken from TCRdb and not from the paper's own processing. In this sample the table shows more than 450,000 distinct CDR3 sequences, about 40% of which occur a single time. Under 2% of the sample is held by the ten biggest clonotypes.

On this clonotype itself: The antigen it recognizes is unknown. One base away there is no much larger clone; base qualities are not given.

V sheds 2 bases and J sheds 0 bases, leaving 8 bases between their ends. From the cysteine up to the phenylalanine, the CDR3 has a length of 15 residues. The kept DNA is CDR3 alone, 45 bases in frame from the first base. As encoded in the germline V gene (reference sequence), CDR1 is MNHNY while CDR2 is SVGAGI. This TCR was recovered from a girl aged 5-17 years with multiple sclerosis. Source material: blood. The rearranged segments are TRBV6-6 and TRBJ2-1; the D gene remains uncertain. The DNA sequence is TGTGCCAGCAGTTACGAGCTGAGCTCCTACAATGAGCAGTTCTTC. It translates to CASSYELSSYNEQFF.